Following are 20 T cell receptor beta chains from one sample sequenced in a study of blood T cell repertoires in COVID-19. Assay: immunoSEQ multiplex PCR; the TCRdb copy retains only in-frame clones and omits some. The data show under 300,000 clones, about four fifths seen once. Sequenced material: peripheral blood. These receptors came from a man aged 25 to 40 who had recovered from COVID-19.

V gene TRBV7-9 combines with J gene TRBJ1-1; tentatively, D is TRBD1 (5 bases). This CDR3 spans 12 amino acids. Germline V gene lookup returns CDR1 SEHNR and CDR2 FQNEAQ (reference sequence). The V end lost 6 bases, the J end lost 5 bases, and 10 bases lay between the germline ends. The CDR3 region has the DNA TGTGCCAGCAGTCAGGGTCCTACTGAAGCTTTCTTT. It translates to CASSQGPTEAFF. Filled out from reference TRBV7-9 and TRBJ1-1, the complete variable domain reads DTGVSQNPRHKITKRGQNVTFRCDPISEHNRLYWYRQTLGQGPEFLTYFQNEAQLEKSRLLSDRFSAERPKGSFSTLEIQRTEQGDSAMYLCASSQGPTEAFFGQGTRLTVV.

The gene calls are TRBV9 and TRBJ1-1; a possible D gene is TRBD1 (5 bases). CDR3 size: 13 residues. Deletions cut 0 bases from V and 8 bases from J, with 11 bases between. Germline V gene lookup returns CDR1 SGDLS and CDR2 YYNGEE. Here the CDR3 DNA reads TGTGCCAGCAGCGTAGCCCGGGGGAGCGAAGCTTTCTTT. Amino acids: CASSVARGSEAFF.

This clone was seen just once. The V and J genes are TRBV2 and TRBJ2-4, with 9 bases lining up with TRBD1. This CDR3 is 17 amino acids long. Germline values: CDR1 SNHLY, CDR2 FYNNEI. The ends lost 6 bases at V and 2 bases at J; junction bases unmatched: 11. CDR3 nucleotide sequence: TGTGCCAGCAGGGGACAGGGAACAATTTATTCCAAAAACATTCAGTACTTC. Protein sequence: CASRGQGTIYSKNIQYF.

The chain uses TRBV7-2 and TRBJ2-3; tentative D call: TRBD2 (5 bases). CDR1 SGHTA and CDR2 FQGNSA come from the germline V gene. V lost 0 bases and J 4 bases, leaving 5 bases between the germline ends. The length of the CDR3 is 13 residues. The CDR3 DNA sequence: TGTGCCAGCAGCTTAGCGCGGGCAGATACGCAGTATTTT. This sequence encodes CASSLARADTQYF. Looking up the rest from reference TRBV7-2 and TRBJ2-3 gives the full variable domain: GAGVSQSPSNKVTEKGKDVELRCDPISGHTALYWYRQSLGQGLEFLIYFQGNSAPDKSGLPSDRFSAERTGGSVSTLTIQRTQQEDSAVYLCASSLARADTQYFGPGTRLTVL.

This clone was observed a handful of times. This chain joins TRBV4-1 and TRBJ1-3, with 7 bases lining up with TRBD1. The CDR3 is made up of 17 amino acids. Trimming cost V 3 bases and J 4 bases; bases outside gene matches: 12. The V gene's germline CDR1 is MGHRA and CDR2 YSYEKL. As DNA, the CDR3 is TGCGCCAGCAGCCAGCCGGGACAGCGCAGGAGAGGAAACACCATATATTTT. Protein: CASSQPGQRRRGNTIYF.

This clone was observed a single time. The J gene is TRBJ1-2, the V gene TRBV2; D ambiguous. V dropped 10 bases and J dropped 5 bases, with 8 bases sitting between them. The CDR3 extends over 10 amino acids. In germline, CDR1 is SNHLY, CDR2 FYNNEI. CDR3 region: CATVGYGYTF. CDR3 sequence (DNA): TGTGCCACAGTCGGGTATGGCTACACCTTC.

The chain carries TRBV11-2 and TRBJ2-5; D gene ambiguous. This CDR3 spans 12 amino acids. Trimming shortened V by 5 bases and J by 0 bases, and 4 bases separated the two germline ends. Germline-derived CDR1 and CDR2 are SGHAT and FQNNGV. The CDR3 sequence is CASSRYQETQYF. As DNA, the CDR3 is TGTGCCAGCAGCCGGTACCAAGAGACCCAGTACTTC.

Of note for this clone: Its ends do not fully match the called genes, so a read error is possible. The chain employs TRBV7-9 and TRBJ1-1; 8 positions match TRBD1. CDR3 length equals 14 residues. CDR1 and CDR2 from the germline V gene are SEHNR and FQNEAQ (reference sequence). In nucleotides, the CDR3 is TGTGCCAGCAGGGCACAGGGGGTGAAGACTGAAGCTTTCTTT. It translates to CASRAQGVKTEAFF.

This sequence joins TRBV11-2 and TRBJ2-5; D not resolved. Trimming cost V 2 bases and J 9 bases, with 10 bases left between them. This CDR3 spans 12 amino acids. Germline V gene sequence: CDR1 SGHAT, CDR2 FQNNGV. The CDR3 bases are TGTGCCAGCAGCTTAATTGCCGAGGCCCAGTACTTC. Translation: CASSLIAEAQYF.

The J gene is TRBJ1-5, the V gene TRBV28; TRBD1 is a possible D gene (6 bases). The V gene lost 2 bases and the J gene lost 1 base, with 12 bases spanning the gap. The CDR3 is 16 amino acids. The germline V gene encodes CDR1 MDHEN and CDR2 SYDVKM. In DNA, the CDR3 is TGTGCCAGCAGTTTACGACAGGATAGAAGCAATCAGCCCCAGCATTTT. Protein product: CASSLRQDRSNQPQHF.

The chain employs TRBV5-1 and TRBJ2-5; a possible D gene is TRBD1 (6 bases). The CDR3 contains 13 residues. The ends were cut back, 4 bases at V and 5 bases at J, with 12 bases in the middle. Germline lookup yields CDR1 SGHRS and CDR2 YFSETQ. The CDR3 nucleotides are TGCGCCAGCAGCAGCCCAGGGGCGGAGACCCAGTACTTC. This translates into CASSSPGAETQYF.

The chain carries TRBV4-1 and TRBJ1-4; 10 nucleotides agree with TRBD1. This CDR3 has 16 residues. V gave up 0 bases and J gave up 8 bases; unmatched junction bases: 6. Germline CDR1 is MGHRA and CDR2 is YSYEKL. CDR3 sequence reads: CASSQDGGTGEEKLFF. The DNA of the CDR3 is TGCGCCAGCAGCCAAGATGGGGGGACAGGGGAAGAAAAACTGTTTTTT.

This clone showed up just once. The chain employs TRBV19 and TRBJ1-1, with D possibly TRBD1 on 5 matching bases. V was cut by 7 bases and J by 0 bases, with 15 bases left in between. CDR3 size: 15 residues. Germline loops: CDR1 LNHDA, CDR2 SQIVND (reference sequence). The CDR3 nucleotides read TGTGCCAGTACCTCTTGGGGAGGGGTGAACACTGAAGCTTTCTTT. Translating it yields CASTSWGGVNTEAFF.

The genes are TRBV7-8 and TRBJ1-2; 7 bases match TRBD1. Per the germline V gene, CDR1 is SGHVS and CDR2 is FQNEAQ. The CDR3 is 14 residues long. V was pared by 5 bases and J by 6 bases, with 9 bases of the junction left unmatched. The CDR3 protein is CASSRDRAPNGYTF. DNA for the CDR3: TGTGCCAGCAGCCGAGACAGGGCCCCAAATGGCTACACCTTC. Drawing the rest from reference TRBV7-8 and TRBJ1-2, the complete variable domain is GAGVSQSPRYKVAKRGQDVALRCDPISGHVSLFWYQQALGQGPEFLTYFQNEAQLDKSGLPSDRFFAERPEGSVSTLKIQRTQQEDSAVYLCASSRDRAPNGYTFGSGTRLTVV.

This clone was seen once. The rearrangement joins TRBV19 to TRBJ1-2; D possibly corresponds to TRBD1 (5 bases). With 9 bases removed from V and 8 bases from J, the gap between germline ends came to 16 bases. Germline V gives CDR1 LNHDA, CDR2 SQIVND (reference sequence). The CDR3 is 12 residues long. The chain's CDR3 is CASQRWGQGYTF. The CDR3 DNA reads TGTGCCAGCCAGAGGTGGGGCCAAGGCTACACCTTC.

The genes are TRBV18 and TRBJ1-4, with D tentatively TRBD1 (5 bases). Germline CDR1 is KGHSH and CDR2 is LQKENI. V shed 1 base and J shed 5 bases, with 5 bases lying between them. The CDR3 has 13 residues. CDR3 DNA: TGTGCCAGCTCACCACGACAGAATGAAAAACTGTTTTTT. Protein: CASSPRQNEKLFF. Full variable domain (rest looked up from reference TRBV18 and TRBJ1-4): NAGVMQNPRHLVRRRGQEARLRCSPMKGHSHVYWYRQLPEEGLKFMVYLQKENIIDESGMPKERFSAEFPKEGPSILRIQQVVRGDSAAYFCASSPRQNEKLFFGSGTQLSVL.

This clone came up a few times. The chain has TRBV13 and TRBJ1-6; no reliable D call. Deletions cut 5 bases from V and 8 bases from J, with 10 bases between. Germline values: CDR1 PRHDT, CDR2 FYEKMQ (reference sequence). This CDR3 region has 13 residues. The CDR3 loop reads CASSTRRDSPLHF. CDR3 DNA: TGTGCCAGCAGCACCCGGAGGGATTCACCCCTCCACTTT.

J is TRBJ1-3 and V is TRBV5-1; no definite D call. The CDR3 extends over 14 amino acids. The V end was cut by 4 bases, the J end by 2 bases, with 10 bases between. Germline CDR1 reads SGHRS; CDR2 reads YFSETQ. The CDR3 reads CASSPTQAGNTIYF. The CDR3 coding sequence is TGCGCCAGCAGCCCCACCCAGGCTGGAAACACCATATATTTT.

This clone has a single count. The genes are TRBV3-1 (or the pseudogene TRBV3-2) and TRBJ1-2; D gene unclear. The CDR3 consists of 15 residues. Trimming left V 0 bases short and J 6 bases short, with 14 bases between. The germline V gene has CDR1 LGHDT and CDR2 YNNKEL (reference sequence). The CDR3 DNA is TGTGCCAGCAGCCAAGAAGCCGGCCTCGGGAATGGCTACACCTTC. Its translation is CASSQEAGLGNGYTF.

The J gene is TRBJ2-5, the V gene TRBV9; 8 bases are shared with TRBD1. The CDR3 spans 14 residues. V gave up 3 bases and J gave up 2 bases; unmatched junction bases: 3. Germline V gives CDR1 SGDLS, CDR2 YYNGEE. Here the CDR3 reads CASSATGGQETQYF. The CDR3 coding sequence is TGTGCCAGCAGCGCCACAGGGGGACAAGAGACCCAGTACTTC.